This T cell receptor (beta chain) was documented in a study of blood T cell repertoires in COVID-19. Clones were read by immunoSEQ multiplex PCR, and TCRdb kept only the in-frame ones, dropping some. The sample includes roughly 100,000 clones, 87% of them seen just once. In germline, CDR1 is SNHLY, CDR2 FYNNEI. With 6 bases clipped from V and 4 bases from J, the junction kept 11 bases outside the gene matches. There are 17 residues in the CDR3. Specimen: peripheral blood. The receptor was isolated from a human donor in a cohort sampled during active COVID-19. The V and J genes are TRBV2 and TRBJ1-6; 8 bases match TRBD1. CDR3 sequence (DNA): TGTGCCAGCAGCATCGGACAGGGTTTGGGTTATAATTCACCCCTCCACTTT. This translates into CASSIGQGLGYNSPLHF.